This TCR beta chain was obtained from a study of OX40 agonist ivuxolimab in advanced cancers. As for the study in general: The patients received ivuxolimab by intravenous route every 2 weeks at 0.01 to 10 mg/kg.

Trimming at V came to 8 bases and at J to 5 bases, leaving 7 bases not matched to a gene. The CDR3 loop spans 15 amino acids. Germline V gene data show CDR1 as WSHSY and CDR2 as SAAADI. Produced via immunoSEQ multiplex PCR; TCRdb's table is partial and in-frame only. The sample has about 100,000 clones; about 86% are singletons. A note on this clone: Its antigen is unknown.

Findings and caveats of the study: Certain nonresponders additionally had low normalized T-cell clonal expansion.

The starting material was CD4+ or CD8+ T cells sorted from blood, obtained in a trial of the OX40 agonist ivuxolimab. The clonotype originates from an adult with an advanced solid tumor such as melanoma, head and neck, liver or kidney cancer. The chain combines TRBV10-2 with TRBJ2-1, with 12 bases identical to TRBD2. CDR3 sequence reads: CASGLLAGGNNEQFF. DNA for the CDR3: TGCGCCAGCGGCCTACTAGCGGGGGGTAACAATGAGCAGTTCTTC.